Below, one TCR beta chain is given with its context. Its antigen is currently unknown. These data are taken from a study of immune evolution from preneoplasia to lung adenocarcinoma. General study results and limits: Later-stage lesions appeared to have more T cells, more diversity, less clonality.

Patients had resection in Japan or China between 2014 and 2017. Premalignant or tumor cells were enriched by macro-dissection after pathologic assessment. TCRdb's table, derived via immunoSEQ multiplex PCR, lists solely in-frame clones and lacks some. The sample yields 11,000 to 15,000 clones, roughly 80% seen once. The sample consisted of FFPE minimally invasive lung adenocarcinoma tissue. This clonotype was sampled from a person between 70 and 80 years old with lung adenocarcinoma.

CDR3 in amino acids: CSATTGQNTEAFF. CDR3 bases: TGCAGCGCAACCACGGGACAAAACACTGAAGCTTTCTTT. The rearrangement uses TRBV29-1 and TRBJ1-1; a weak D match, TRBD1 (6 bases). V lost 7 bases and J 2 bases, leaving 14 bases between the germline ends. This CDR3 region has 13 residues. The V gene's germline CDR1 is SQVTM and CDR2 ANQGSEA.